This TCR beta chain is drawn from a study of cytotoxic CD8 clonotypes in ibrutinib-treated CLL (dated by TCRdb to the early 2020s). At the level of the whole study: The cohort was composed of under 12 relapsed/refractory and around 14 treatment-naive patients; IGHV unmutated status was identified in 17 patients. Patients were still on ibrutinib when every remission and progressive disease sample was collected. Response samples were taken after a median of roughly eleven months on treatment, ranging from 6 to 36 months. On average, each sample had 255,043 productive templates and approximately 89,000 productive rearrangements. Longitudinal samples were available for about 30% of the 86 trial participants. Cryopreserved peripheral blood mononuclear cells were collected before treatment, at response, and at either disease progression or sustained remission. Partial responses were observed in about 24 patients and complete responses in 2; after a median follow-up of roughly 62 months, remission was maintained in roughly 14 patients and progression was observed in about twelve.

Per the publication, the time point label means: 20 to 30 months on ibrutinib. For TCR beta library preparation, approximately 2.2 micrograms of genomic DNA were isolated from cryopreserved PBMCs. Longitudinal blood samples from CLL patients receiving ibrutinib monotherapy were subjected to high-throughput TCR beta sequencing. Patients were enrolled in a phase 2 open-label single-center ibrutinib monotherapy trial. CDR1 and CDR2 are read off the germline V gene as LGHNA and YNFKEQ. Spanning cysteine to phenylalanine, the CDR3 consists of 19 amino acids. This entry keeps only the CDR3 DNA: 57 bases, framed from base 1. Clipping removes 0 bases from V and 1 base from J, with 11 as the unmatched junction base count. The research as a whole found: Baseline clonality was found to be higher than that of age-matched healthy donors and was strongly correlated with circulating CD8+ T-cell counts. At ibrutinib response clonality went up, during sustained remission it held steady, and at progression it dropped back toward baseline. Public clonotypes were rare and either shrank or stayed stable during treatment, and the rise in clonality at ibrutinib response reflected expansion of private clonotypes. Sustained-remission and progressing patients did not have matched sampling times, and lymph node repertoires were not examined.

On this clone itself: This receptor's antigen is unknown. Base qualities are not provided; no much larger clone lies one nucleotide away.

On a MiSeq, deep resolution sequencing aimed for a depth between 1 in 1 million and 1 in 200,000 T cells, with each clonotype covered around 10x on average. The immunoSEQ hsTCRB Kit was used to generate the TCR beta libraries. In the source study's methods: ImmunoSEQ Data Assistant and ImmunoSEQ Analyzer were used for data analysis, and V, D and J genes were assigned according to IMGT definitions. Clonality, with values ranging from 0 to 1, was calculated as one minus the normalized Shannon entropy of productive rearrangement frequencies. Public clonotype analysis was restricted to overrepresented clonotypes comprising at least 0.05% of each patient's repertoire. About a dozen age-matched healthy donor repertoires from immuneACCESS served as clonality controls. TCRdb re-hosts the immuneACCESS table, in-frame sequences only. Its copies lack some clones; in the studies checked, an unresolved V gene accounts for under half of them, and the cause for the rest is not known. The DNA was the basis for D and trimming; V, J and clone size are from that table. The sample records roughly 200,000 clones, approximately 72% of which are singletons. The ten largest clones take up roughly 13% of the sample.

The sequence was collected from a human donor with chronic lymphocytic leukemia. This specimen consisted of PBMCs, obtained after 24 months of ibrutinib treatment. The chain couples TRBV4-2 to TRBJ2-5; 10 bases in between match TRBD2. DNA sequence: TGTGCCAGCAGCCAAGAAACTGGACTAGCGGTTTGGGGCCAAGAGACCCAGTACTTC. It translates to CASSQETGLAVWGQETQYF.